A selection of T cell receptor beta chains follows, all from one sample in a study of blood T cells in healthy people across ages. In TCRdb, the 5' RACE reads were re-called with MiXCR into one record per CDR3 protein. The profile shows 600,000 to 1,000,000 distinct CDR3 sequences, about three fifths of them singletons. Material for sequencing was blood. These receptors were obtained from a man aged 25 to 40 in good health. Both conserved end residues are part of each CDR3. Each record gives: CDR3 protein, CDR3 DNA, D gene, clone size, J gene, V gene. A D gene is named only where the DNA matches it firmly. Expanded clones are given a class, and other clones once, few, many or no size at all.

CDR3 protein: CASRSGTDTQYF
CDR3 DNA: TGTGCCAGCAGGTCGGGCACAGATACGCAGTATTTT
D gene: NA
clone size: NA
J gene: TRBJ2-3
V gene: TRBV12-3/TRBV12-4

CDR3 protein: CAIGDRAPYEQYF
CDR3 DNA: TGTGCCATCGGGGACAGGGCTCCCTACGAGCAGTACTTC
D gene: TRBD1
clone size: NA
J gene: TRBJ2-7
V gene: TRBV10-3

CDR3 protein: CASSTVIEQFF
CDR3 DNA: TGTGCCAGCAGCACCGTCATTGAGCAGTTCTTC
D gene: NA
clone size: NA
J gene: TRBJ2-1
V gene: TRBV12-3/TRBV12-4

CDR3 protein: CASGPVIYEQYF
CDR3 DNA: TGTGCCAGTGGCCCGGTTATCTACGAGCAGTACTTC
D gene: NA
clone size: NA
J gene: TRBJ2-7
V gene: TRBV27

CDR3 protein: CASTGPSGANVLTF
CDR3 DNA: TGTGCCAGTACGGGACCCTCTGGGGCCAACGTCCTGACTTTC
D gene: NA
clone size: NA
J gene: TRBJ2-6
V gene: TRBV19

CDR3 protein: CSVGTADTQYF
CDR3 DNA: TGCAGCGTCGGGACGGCAGATACGCAGTATTTT
D gene: NA
clone size: few
J gene: TRBJ2-3
V gene: TRBV29-1

CDR3 protein: CSASGVESGANVLTF
CDR3 DNA: TGCAGTGCTAGCGGGGTTGAATCTGGGGCCAACGTCCTGACTTTC
D gene: NA
clone size: NA
J gene: TRBJ2-6
V gene: TRBV20-1

CDR3 protein: CASSHGPEGQETQYF
CDR3 DNA: TGCGCCAGCAGCCATGGGCCGGAGGGACAAGAGACCCAGTACTTC
D gene: NA
clone size: NA
J gene: TRBJ2-5
V gene: TRBV5-1

CDR3 protein: CASSYRADIQETQYF
CDR3 DNA: TGTGCCAGCAGTTACCGAGCGGATATTCAAGAGACCCAGTACTTC
D gene: NA
clone size: NA
J gene: TRBJ2-5
V gene: TRBV6-5

CDR3 protein: CASISQGASGELFF
CDR3 DNA: TGCGCCAGCATCTCCCAGGGGGCAAGCGGGGAGCTGTTTTTT
D gene: TRBD1
clone size: once
J gene: TRBJ2-2
V gene: TRBV5-1

CDR3 protein: CASSLDADPNEQFF
CDR3 DNA: TGTGCCAGCAGCTTAGATGCCGACCCCAATGAGCAGTTCTTC
D gene: NA
clone size: few
J gene: TRBJ2-1
V gene: TRBV11-3

CDR3 protein: CSARDPTGRLINNEQFF
CDR3 DNA: TGCAGTGCTAGAGATCCCACGGGCCGGCTAATAAACAATGAGCAGTTCTTC
D gene: NA
clone size: NA
J gene: TRBJ2-1
V gene: TRBV20-1

CDR3 protein: CASSYMGQGYGYTF
CDR3 DNA: TGTGCCAGCAGCTATATGGGACAGGGCTACGGCTACACCTTC
D gene: TRBD1
clone size: NA
J gene: TRBJ1-2
V gene: TRBV6-1

CDR3 protein: CATSDLLGPLYF
CDR3 DNA: TGTGCCACCAGTGATTTGCTAGGCCCCCTGTACTTC
D gene: NA
clone size: NA
J gene: TRBJ2-5
V gene: TRBV24-1

CDR3 protein: CATSDLHGQGAYEQFF
CDR3 DNA: TGTGCCACCAGTGATTTGCACGGACAGGGGGCATATGAGCAGTTCTTC
D gene: TRBD1
clone size: NA
J gene: TRBJ2-1
V gene: TRBV24-1

CDR3 protein: CAWNIPLSGANVLTF
CDR3 DNA: TGTGCCTGGAACATCCCACTCTCTGGGGCCAACGTCCTGACTTTC
D gene: NA
clone size: NA
J gene: TRBJ2-6
V gene: TRBV30

CDR3 protein: CSAKAGANEQFF
CDR3 DNA: TGCAGTGCTAAAGCGGGGGCCAATGAGCAGTTCTTC
D gene: TRBD2
clone size: few
J gene: TRBJ2-1
V gene: TRBV20-1

CDR3 protein: CSARGQTTYEQYF
CDR3 DNA: TGCAGTGCTAGGGGACAGACCACCTACGAGCAGTACTTC
D gene: TRBD1
clone size: NA
J gene: TRBJ2-7
V gene: TRBV20-1

CDR3 protein: CSARGGGINSPLHF
CDR3 DNA: TGCAGTGCCAGAGGGGGGGGAATTAATTCACCCCTCCACTTT
D gene: NA
clone size: NA
J gene: TRBJ1-6
V gene: TRBV20-1

CDR3 protein: CSATGTGGLQETQYF
CDR3 DNA: TGCAGTGCTACCGGGACAGGGGGTTTACAAGAGACCCAGTACTTC
D gene: TRBD1
clone size: few
J gene: TRBJ2-5
V gene: TRBV20-1

CDR3 protein: CASSLWGLDVPDTQYF
CDR3 DNA: TGTGCCAGCAGTTTATGGGGACTAGACGTCCCAGATACGCAGTATTTT
D gene: TRBD2
clone size: many
J gene: TRBJ2-3
V gene: TRBV27

CDR3 protein: CAISTGPEGEAFF
CDR3 DNA: TGTGCCATCAGCACGGGTCCAGAGGGAGAAGCTTTCTTT
D gene: NA
clone size: NA
J gene: TRBJ1-1
V gene: TRBV10-3

CDR3 protein: CASSPLAGSNNEQFF
CDR3 DNA: TGTGCCAGCAGTCCCTTAGCGGGGTCCAACAATGAGCAGTTCTTC
D gene: TRBD2
clone size: few
J gene: TRBJ2-1
V gene: TRBV2

CDR3 protein: CASRGDRGFSSPLHF
CDR3 DNA: TGTGCCAGCAGGGGAGACAGGGGCTTTAGTTCACCCCTCCACTTT
D gene: TRBD1
clone size: NA
J gene: TRBJ1-6
V gene: TRBV25-1

CDR3 protein: CAISESLPLYEQFF
CDR3 DNA: TGTGCCATCAGTGAGTCGTTGCCCCTATATGAGCAGTTCTTC
D gene: NA
clone size: few
J gene: TRBJ2-1
V gene: TRBV10-3

CDR3 protein: CASSLRDWRDGYTF
CDR3 DNA: TGCGCCAGCAGCCTTCGGGATTGGAGGGATGGCTACACCTTC
D gene: NA
clone size: few
J gene: TRBJ1-2
V gene: TRBV4-1

CDR3 protein: CASIKTSGSYNKQFF
CDR3 DNA: TGTGCCAGCATCAAAACTAGCGGCTCCTACAATAAGCAGTTCTTC
D gene: TRBD2
clone size: NA
J gene: TRBJ2-1
V gene: TRBV6-5

CDR3 protein: CSVAGQPMNTEAFF
CDR3 DNA: TGCAGCGTGGCCGGACAGCCCATGAACACTGAAGCTTTCTTT
D gene: NA
clone size: NA
J gene: TRBJ1-1
V gene: TRBV29-1

CDR3 protein: CATSRDRGGETQYF
CDR3 DNA: TGTGCCACCAGCAGGGACAGGGGAGGTGAGACCCAGTACTTC
D gene: TRBD1
clone size: NA
J gene: TRBJ2-5
V gene: TRBV15